The rows below give T cell receptor beta chains drawn from one sample of a study of blood T cell repertoires in COVID-19. Here immunoSEQ multiplex PCR was the method, and the copy in TCRdb shows in-frame clones only, minus some. The table shows under 200,000 clones, with 86% occurring only once. The sample comprised peripheral blood. Source of these receptors: a man between 65 and 85 years old with acute or convalescent COVID-19. The CDR3 runs from the conserved cysteine through the conserved F or W. Each record gives: CDR3 length, D gene, clone size, V gene, J gene, CDR3 protein, CDR3 DNA. The D gene is left open where the match is weak. Size values are once, few and many counts, or a class for expanded clones, and some rows have none.

length: 18; D: .; size: .; V: TRBV4-2; J: TRBJ1-3; CDR3: CASSQDPFTGYSGNTIYF; DNA: TGTGCCAGCAGCCAAGATCCCTTCACAGGATACTCTGGAAACACCATATATTTT
length: 16; D: TRBD1; size: .; V: TRBV27; J: TRBJ2-4; CDR3: CASSSYRQGQKNIQYF; DNA: TGTGCCAGCAGTTCATACCGACAGGGGCAGAAAAACATTCAGTACTTC
length: 18; D: .; size: .; V: TRBV11-2; J: TRBJ2-5; CDR3: CASSRRSPSTILSETQYF; DNA: TGTGCCAGCAGCCGGAGATCCCCCTCGACCATCCTTAGTGAGACCCAGTACTTC
length: 15; D: TRBD2; size: .; V: TRBV27; J: TRBJ2-1; CDR3: CASSIAGVSYNEQFF; DNA: TGTGCCAGCAGCATAGCGGGGGTCTCCTACAATGAGCAGTTCTTC
length: 15; D: TRBD1; size: .; V: TRBV13; J: TRBJ2-7; CDR3: CASSSDRGVSYEQYF; DNA: TGTGCCAGCAGCTCGGACAGGGGAGTCTCCTACGAGCAGTACTTC
length: 17; D: .; size: once; V: TRBV6-1; J: TRBJ1-2; CDR3: CASSDPGSSRGNYGYTF; DNA: TGTGCCAGCAGTGACCCGGGATCTTCCAGAGGTAACTATGGCTACACCTTC
length: 12; D: .; size: .; V: TRBV28; J: TRBJ1-4; CDR3: CASSPRPEKLFF; DNA: TGTGCCAGCAGCCCCAGGCCCGAAAAACTGTTTTTT
length: 13; D: .; size: .; V: TRBV12-3/TRBV12-4; J: TRBJ1-2; CDR3: CASSFGQSYGYTF; DNA: TGTGCCAGCAGTTTCGGACAGAGCTATGGCTACACCTTC
length: 15; D: .; size: once; V: TRBV5-1; J: TRBJ1-4; CDR3: CASSSTPGDYEKLFF; DNA: TGCGCCAGCAGCTCCACCCCGGGAGACTATGAAAAACTGTTTTTT
length: 14; D: .; size: .; V: TRBV13; J: TRBJ1-6; CDR3: CASSLGPYNSPLHF; DNA: TGTGCCAGCAGCTTGGGGCCTTATAATTCACCCCTCCACTTT
length: 13; D: TRBD1; size: .; V: TRBV29-1; J: TRBJ2-7; CDR3: CSVGVGQGYEQYF; DNA: TGCAGCGTTGGCGTGGGACAGGGGTACGAGCAGTACTTC
length: 14; D: TRBD1; size: .; V: TRBV7-2; J: TRBJ1-4; CDR3: CASSRDSFNEKLFF; DNA: TGTGCCAGCAGCCGGGACAGCTTTAATGAAAAACTGTTTTTT
length: 13; D: .; size: few; V: TRBV6-5; J: TRBJ1-6; CDR3: CASSYGGDSPLHF; DNA: TGTGCCAGCAGTTATGGGGGGGATTCACCCCTCCACTTT
length: 15; D: .; size: once; V: TRBV2; J: TRBJ2-7; CDR3: CASSEALGPYYEQYF; DNA: TGTGCCAGCAGTGAAGCGCTGGGGCCATACTACGAGCAGTACTTC
length: 15; D: .; size: .; V: TRBV3-1/TRBV3-2; J: TRBJ1-2; CDR3: CASSQHQGRDYGYTF; DNA: TGTGCCAGCAGCCAACATCAGGGCCGGGACTATGGCTACACCTTC
length: 14; D: TRBD1; size: .; V: TRBV7-3; J: TRBJ2-1; CDR3: CASSLRTGTNEQFF; DNA: TGTGCCAGCAGCTTACGGACAGGGACCAATGAGCAGTTCTTC
length: 11; D: .; size: few; V: TRBV5-8; J: TRBJ1-2; CDR3: CASTLFYGYTF; DNA: TGTGCCAGCACCCTTTTTTATGGCTACACCTTC
length: 14; D: .; size: .; V: TRBV11-3; J: TRBJ2-7; CDR3: CASSLSGGGYEQYF; DNA: TGTGCCAGCAGCTTATCTGGGGGAGGCTACGAGCAGTACTTC
length: 18; D: TRBD2; size: .; V: TRBV7-9; J: TRBJ2-6; CDR3: CASSLGTSGGPGANVLTF; DNA: TGTGCCAGCAGCTTAGGGACTAGCGGGGGGCCTGGGGCCAACGTCCTGACTTTC
length: 13; D: .; size: .; V: TRBV6-2/TRBV6-3; J: TRBJ1-5; CDR3: CASSTWGGQPQHF; DNA: TGTGCCAGCAGCACCTGGGGGGGACAGCCCCAGCATTTT
length: 15; D: TRBD1; size: few; V: TRBV4-2; J: TRBJ2-3; CDR3: CASSHRQGGTDTQYF; DNA: TGTGCCAGCAGCCACAGACAGGGCGGCACAGATACGCAGTATTTT
length: 14; D: TRBD2; size: once; V: TRBV3-1/TRBV3-2; J: TRBJ2-5; CDR3: CASSQFGGQETQYF; DNA: TGTGCCAGCAGCCAGTTCGGGGGGCAAGAGACCCAGTACTTC
length: 15; D: TRBD1; size: .; V: TRBV28; J: TRBJ1-5; CDR3: CASSWGQFSNQPQHF; DNA: TGTGCCAGCAGTTGGGGACAGTTCAGCAATCAGCCCCAGCATTTT